This T cell receptor (beta chain) was documented in a study of blood T cell repertoires in COVID-19 (dated by TCRdb to about 2020). About the study as a whole: Collaborator samples came from the United States, Italy and Spain and covered acute and convalescent phases of COVID-19. The prospective study material was composed of cDNA or gDNA derived from T cells, B-cell-depleted T cells, or PBMCs. The dataset comprised deeply sampled blood TCRbeta repertoires from subjects exposed to, actively infected with, or recovered from COVID-19. A freely available public database, intended as a resource for researchers studying the immune response to SARS-CoV-2, is where the repertoires were released. The samples were drawn from the first 160 participants of the ongoing ImmuneRACE study and from some 1,300 subjects provided by 6 global collaborators. A de-identified subject ID, COVID-19 status, age in years and sex were almost always included in the sample metadata. Where available, HLA class I and class II types were obtained from metadata supplied by the sample provider rather than from assay-based typing.

Unmatched junction bases come to 9, with V trimmed by 0 bases and J by 5 bases. Based on the germline V gene (reference sequence), the CDR1 and CDR2 sequences are WNHNN and SYGVQD. Spanning cysteine to phenylalanine, the CDR3 consists of 17 amino acids. Only CDR3 DNA is held: 51 bases, read in frame from base 1. As concerns this clone: It lacks a known antigen. Per-base quality was not reported, and no clone a single base away is much larger than it.

Collaborating institutions collected whole blood in K2EDTA tubes following their own protocols. For TCRbeta analysis, collaborator samples were shipped as frozen whole blood, as isolated PBMCs, or as DNA extracted from either sample type. Study-level results and caveats: The quantity of clinical and demographic metadata differed by source and by participant and was supplied without curation.

TCRbeta CDR3 regions were amplified from genomic DNA using the immunoSEQ Assay, a bias-controlled multiplex PCR. The study's own analysis went as follows. Nucleated cell counts per sample were estimated from amplification of reference gene primers within the assay. To quantify the absolute abundance of each unique TCRbeta CDR3 rearrangement, sequence reads were collapsed and filtered. Productive Simpson clonality was computed per sample as the square root of Simpson's diversity index over productive rearrangements. TCRdb retrieved this table from immuneACCESS and kept in-frame rearrangements only. Not all clones are present; in checked studies, unresolved V genes account for under half, and no reason is known for the remainder. Clone size and V and J calls were adopted from that table, with D and trimming inferred from the DNA. Present in this sample are around 250,000 clones, around nine tenths of which were seen just once. About 8.8% of the sample is in the top ten clones.

This TCR was recovered from a man aged 40-55 years with active or convalescent COVID-19. The chain is made from TRBV10-1 and TRBJ1-1; 10 middle bases align to TRBD1. Sequenced material: peripheral blood. The CDR3 sequence is CASSESYLTGGRTEAFF. The DNA sequence is as follows: TGCGCCAGCAGTGAGTCCTATCTGACAGGGGGCAGGACTGAAGCTTTCTTT.